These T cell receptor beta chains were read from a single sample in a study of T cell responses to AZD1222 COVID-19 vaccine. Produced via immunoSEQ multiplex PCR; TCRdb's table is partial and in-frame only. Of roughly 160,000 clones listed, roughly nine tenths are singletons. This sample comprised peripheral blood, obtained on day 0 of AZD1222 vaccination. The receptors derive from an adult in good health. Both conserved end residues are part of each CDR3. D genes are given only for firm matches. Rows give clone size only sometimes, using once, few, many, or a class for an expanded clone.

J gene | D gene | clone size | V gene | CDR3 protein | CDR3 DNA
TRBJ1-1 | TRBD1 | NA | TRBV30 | CAWGDRGLGMNTEAFF | TGTGCCTGGGGGGACAGGGGGCTTGGGATGAACACTGAAGCTTTCTTT
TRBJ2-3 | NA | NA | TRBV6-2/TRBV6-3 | CASSSSLDVTDTQYF | TGTGCCAGCAGTTCGTCGCTAGACGTCACAGATACGCAGTATTTT
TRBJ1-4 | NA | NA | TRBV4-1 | CASSQNRGELFF | TGCGCCAGCAGCCAAAATAGAGGGGAACTGTTTTTT
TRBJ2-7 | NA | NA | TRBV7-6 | CASSQGSDYEQYF | TGTGCCAGCAGTCAAGGGTCGGACTACGAGCAGTACTTC
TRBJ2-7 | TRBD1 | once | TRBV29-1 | CSFQDRVGYEQYF | TGCAGCTTTCAAGACAGGGTCGGTTACGAGCAGTACTTC
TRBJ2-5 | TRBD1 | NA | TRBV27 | CASSPTGGAFRRAQYF | TGTGCCAGCAGTCCCACAGGGGGCGCCTTTCGAAGGGCCCAGTACTTC
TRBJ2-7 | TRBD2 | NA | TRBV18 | CASSQRPGTSTHEQYF | TGTGCCAGCTCGCAAAGACCCGGGACTAGTACCCACGAGCAGTACTTC
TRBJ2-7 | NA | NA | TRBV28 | CASTGGPGTVHEQYF | TGTGCCAGCACCGGGGGGCCAGGAACGGTCCACGAGCAGTACTTC
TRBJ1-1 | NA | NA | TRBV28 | CASSLASEAEAFF | TGTGCCAGCAGTCTCGCCTCGGAGGCTGAAGCTTTCTTT
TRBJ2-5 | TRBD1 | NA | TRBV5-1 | CASSLEGAKTQYF | TGCGCCAGCAGCTTGGAGGGGGCAAAGACCCAGTACTTC
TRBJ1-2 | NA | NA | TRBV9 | CASSVSKGSYGYTF | TGTGCCAGCAGCGTTTCAAAGGGGAGCTATGGCTACACCTTC
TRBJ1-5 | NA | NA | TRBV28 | CASSLGGYNSNQPQHF | TGTGCCAGCAGTTTGGGAGGGTATAATAGCAATCAGCCCCAGCATTTT
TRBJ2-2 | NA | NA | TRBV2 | CASSELANTGELFF | TGTGCCAGCAGTGAATTGGCTAACACCGGGGAGCTGTTTTTT
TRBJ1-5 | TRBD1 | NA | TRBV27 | CASSLSSKGAYQPQHF | TGTGCCAGCAGTTTATCGTCAAAGGGGGCTTATCAGCCCCAGCATTTT
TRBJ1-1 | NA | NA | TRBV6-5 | CASRDTGRTEAFF | TGTGCCAGCAGGGATACAGGTAGGACTGAAGCTTTCTTT
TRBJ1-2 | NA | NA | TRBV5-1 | CASSTKPGRTFYGYTF | TGCGCCAGCAGCACCAAGCCAGGGCGAACATTCTATGGCTACACCTTC
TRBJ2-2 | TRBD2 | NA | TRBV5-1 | CASSSTAGGNTGELFF | TGCGCCAGCAGCTCCACGGCGGGGGGGAACACCGGGGAGCTGTTTTTT
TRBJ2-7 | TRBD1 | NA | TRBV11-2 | CASSLTGGPLYEQYF | TGTGCCAGCAGCCTCACAGGGGGACCACTCTACGAGCAGTACTTC
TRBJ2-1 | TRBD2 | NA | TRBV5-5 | CASSWEGIEQFF | TGTGCCAGCAGCTGGGAGGGAATTGAGCAGTTCTTC
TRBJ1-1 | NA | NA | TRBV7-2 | CASSSGMGGNTEAFF | TGTGCCAGCAGCTCGGGGATGGGGGGAAACACTGAAGCTTTCTTT
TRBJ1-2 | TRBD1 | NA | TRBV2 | CASSRQGGSANTF | TGTGCCAGCAGCCGACAGGGAGGTTCGGCAAACACCTTC
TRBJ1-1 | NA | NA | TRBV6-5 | CASSYRSTNTEAFF | TGTGCCAGCAGTTATAGATCCACGAACACTGAAGCTTTCTTT